Described below is a single T cell receptor beta chain sequence and its context. No antigen is known for it. This specimen comes from a study of T-cell memory formation after mild COVID-19. Turning to the study itself: Clustering of TCRs was largely donor specific.

Looked up from germline, CDR1 is SGHVS and CDR2 is FNYEAQ. V gave up 1 base and J gave up 3 bases, with 6 bases separating them. The CDR3 totals 13 residues. Study conclusions and caveats: Within pre-infection memory, some responding clones were found, suggesting cross-reactive memory joined. Clones shrinking from day 15 to 85 showed even CD4/CD8 mixes; later expanders tilted CD4+.

A 5'RACE reaction primed in the constant segment made cDNA libraries of TCR alpha and TCR beta, and these carried sample barcodes and UMIs. TCRdb reanalysed the 5' RACE reads using MiXCR and keeps one entry per CDR3 protein. The table lists over 400,000 distinct CDR3 sequences, about a quarter of them singletons. The material sequenced was PBMCs or a T cell subset sorted from them (not recorded which). This chain links TRBV7-6 with TRBJ1-2; no definite D call. The TCR originated in an adult woman who had mild COVID-19 (a few samples of this study predate the infection). Cell type and time point are not known. The DNA of the CDR3 is TGTGCCAGCAGCTTAGGGGTTGACTATGGCTACACCTTC. It encodes CASSLGVDYGYTF.